The rows below give T cell receptor beta chains drawn from one sample of a study of neurological immune-mediated disorders. TCRdb passed the 5' RACE reads through MiXCR, listing each CDR3 protein once. This table holds 35,000 to 40,000 distinct CDR3 sequences, more than 9.5% found once. Sample: PBMCs. These receptors came from a man between 60 and 75 years old with HTLV-1-associated myelopathy (HAM/TSP). Each CDR3 is given with its conserved first and last residue. The D gene is left open where the match is weak. Some rows mark clone size as missing; the rest say once, few, many or name a class of expanded clone.

j_gene	v_gene	d_gene	abundance	CDR3aa	CDR3nt
TRBJ1-5	TRBV12-3/TRBV12-4	NA	many	CASSSLGGSNQPQHF	TGTGCCAGCAGTTCTCTCGGTGGAAGCAATCAGCCCCAGCATTTT
TRBJ1-1	TRBV6-1	NA	many	CASSEQTVNTEAFF	TGTGCCAGCAGTGAGCAGACCGTGAACACTGAAGCTTTCTTT
TRBJ2-3	TRBV15	TRBD2	many	CATETPTSVDWGTPTDTQYF	TGTGCCACCGAAACTCCGACTAGCGTTGACTGGGGTACCCCCACAGATACGCAGTATTTT
TRBJ1-2	TRBV7-9	TRBD1	many	CASSLQGGERGYTF	TGTGCCAGCAGCTTACAGGGGGGTGAACGCGGCTACACCTTC
TRBJ2-7	TRBV7-2	TRBD2	many	CASSLLGQREGNEQYF	TGTGCCAGCAGCTTATTGGGGCAGCGGGAGGGTAACGAGCAGTACTTC
TRBJ1-5	TRBV12-3/TRBV12-4	TRBD1	many	CASSITGGASQPQHF	TGTGCCAGCAGTATCACAGGGGGCGCTTCTCAGCCCCAGCATTTT
TRBJ2-2	TRBV24-1	TRBD1	many	CATSDLQQGTGELFF	TGTGCCACCAGTGATTTGCAACAGGGGACCGGGGAGCTGTTTTTT
TRBJ2-2	TRBV20-1	NA	NA	CSARLGLLNTGELFF	TGCAGTGCTAGATTAGGCCTACTGAACACCGGGGAGCTGTTTTTT
TRBJ2-3	TRBV20-1	TRBD2	many	CSAAGTRLLTDTQYF	TGCAGTGCTGCCGGGACTAGACTTCTCACAGATACGCAGTATTTT
TRBJ2-2	TRBV7-3	TRBD1	many	CASSSGQGNTGELFF	TGTGCCAGCAGCTCCGGACAGGGGAACACCGGGGAGCTGTTTTTT
TRBJ2-7	TRBV10-3	TRBD1	many	CAINDRTGFDSEQYF	TGTGCCATCAATGACCGGACAGGGTTCGATAGCGAGCAGTACTTC
TRBJ2-3	TRBV5-1	TRBD1	many	CASSLAGQGADTQYF	TGCGCCAGCAGCTTGGCGGGACAGGGGGCAGATACGCAGTATTTT
TRBJ1-1	TRBV12-3/TRBV12-4	TRBD1	many	CASTQRTGVGNTEAFF	TGTGCCAGCACCCAGAGGACAGGGGTTGGAAACACTGAAGCTTTCTTT
TRBJ1-3	TRBV27	TRBD1	many	CASKGQALSGNTIYF	TGTGCCAGCAAAGGACAGGCTCTCTCTGGAAACACCATATATTTT
TRBJ1-1	TRBV20-1	TRBD1	many	CSARQGNTEAFF	TGCAGTGCAAGACAGGGGAACACTGAAGCTTTCTTT
TRBJ2-5	TRBV24-1	NA	many	CATSEVTGGLWETQYF	TGTGCCACCAGTGAGGTGACAGGCGGATTGTGGGAGACCCAGTACTTC
TRBJ1-1	TRBV5-6	NA	many	CASSLRGVGGEAFF	TGTGCCAGCAGCTTACGAGGAGTGGGTGGTGAAGCTTTCTTT
TRBJ2-2	TRBV9	TRBD2	many	CASSVSGTSTGELFF	TGTGCCAGCAGCGTTTCCGGGACTAGCACCGGGGAGCTGTTTTTT
TRBJ1-1	TRBV6-6	TRBD1	once	CASSYGQGTEAFF	TGTGCCAGCAGTTACGGACAGGGCACTGAAGCTTTCTTT
TRBJ2-2	TRBV7-2	TRBD2	many	CASSPSSGSIGELFF	TGTGCCAGCAGCCCTTCTAGCGGGAGTATCGGGGAGCTGTTTTTT
TRBJ1-1	TRBV29-1	NA	many	CSVRGLLGAFF	TGCAGCGTGAGGGGACTACTGGGAGCTTTCTTT
TRBJ1-5	TRBV2	NA	many	CASSLYSNQPQHF	TGTGCCAGCAGCCTTTATAGCAATCAGCCCCAGCATTTT
TRBJ2-7	TRBV2	NA	few	CASTGGGASEQYF	TGTGCCAGCACCGGGGGTGGGGCGAGCGAGCAGTACTTC
TRBJ2-1	TRBV29-1	TRBD2	many	CSVWLGGDRGEQFF	TGCAGCGTTTGGCTCGGGGGGGACCGCGGTGAGCAGTTCTTC
TRBJ1-1	TRBV12-3/TRBV12-4	NA	many	CASNPTGGVWAEAFF	TGTGCCAGCAATCCGACCGGAGGTGTGTGGGCTGAAGCTTTCTTT
TRBJ2-7	TRBV20-1	TRBD1	many	CSAGPWTGDSYEQYF	TGCAGTGCGGGCCCTTGGACAGGGGACTCCTACGAGCAGTACTTC
TRBJ1-1	TRBV5-1	TRBD1	many	CASSLVGGGGTEAFF	TGCGCCAGCAGCTTGGTAGGGGGCGGCGGAACTGAAGCTTTCTTT
TRBJ2-1	TRBV5-1	TRBD1	many	CASSLSGVDRGKGEQFF	TGCGCCAGCAGCTTGTCAGGTGTGGACAGGGGAAAGGGTGAGCAGTTCTTC
TRBJ1-1	TRBV3-1	NA	many	CASSRRQQNTEAFF	TGTGCCAGCAGCCGAAGACAGCAGAACACTGAAGCTTTCTTT
TRBJ2-1	TRBV3-1	NA	NA	CASSQDLRYRSYNEQFF	TGTGCCAGCAGCCAAGATCTGAGGTATCGGTCCTACAATGAGCAGTTCTTC
TRBJ2-1	TRBV3-1	TRBD2	many	CASSPGLAGVGEQFF	TGTGCCAGCAGCCCGGGACTAGCGGGAGTAGGTGAGCAGTTCTTC
TRBJ2-7	TRBV5-1	TRBD1	many	CASSPGTGGSHEQYF	TGCGCCAGCAGCCCTGGGACAGGGGGTTCCCACGAGCAGTACTTC
TRBJ1-6	TRBV5-6	NA	many	CASSLVQGGNSPLHF	TGTGCCAGCAGCTTGGTCCAGGGAGGAAATTCACCCCTCCACTTT
TRBJ2-7	TRBV5-1	TRBD1	many	CASSTSPGQRDEQYF	TGCGCCAGCAGCACAAGCCCGGGACAGCGCGACGAGCAGTACTTC
TRBJ2-7	TRBV20-1	TRBD2	many	CSAYVLGLAGGYEQYF	TGCAGTGCTTACGTACTTGGACTAGCGGGAGGGTACGAGCAGTACTTC
TRBJ2-7	TRBV5-1	NA	many	CASSPDGTYSYEQYF	TGCGCCAGCAGCCCCGACGGAACGTACTCCTACGAGCAGTACTTC
TRBJ2-1	TRBV6-4	NA	many	CASSPNGDYNEQFF	TGTGCCAGCAGTCCCAACGGGGACTACAATGAGCAGTTCTTC
TRBJ2-1	TRBV5-5	NA	NA	CASSLGLRASFGNELF	TGTGCCAGCAGCTTGGGACTCCGCGCGAGCTTCGGCAATGAGCTCTTC
TRBJ1-2	TRBV20-1	NA	many	CSAGLRGYGYTF	TGCAGTGCGGGTCTGAGGGGCTATGGCTACACCTTC
TRBJ2-7	TRBV10-3	NA	many	CAISESREAYEQYF	TGTGCCATCAGTGAGAGCAGGGAGGCCTACGAGCAGTACTTC
TRBJ2-4	TRBV4-1	NA	many	CASSPQTRQPSQNIQYF	TGCGCCAGCAGCCCTCAGACCCGCCAACCGAGCCAAAACATTCAGTACTTC
TRBJ2-1	TRBV20-1	NA	many	CSATERNEQFF	TGCAGTGCTACCGAGCGGAATGAGCAGTTCTTC
TRBJ2-5	TRBV6-2/TRBV6-3	TRBD1	many	CASSFAPQGAETQYF	TGTGCCAGCAGTTTCGCGCCACAGGGGGCAGAGACCCAGTACTTC
TRBJ1-2	TRBV18	NA	many	CASSQVGGSNYGYTF	TGTGCCAGCTCACAAGTCGGGGGGTCGAACTATGGCTACACCTTC
TRBJ1-5	TRBV5-5	TRBD1	many	CASSLAGTGSNQPQHF	TGTGCCAGCAGCTTGGCGGGGACAGGGAGCAATCAGCCCCAGCATTTT
TRBJ2-1	TRBV15	TRBD2	many	CATSSRRSSGRSYNEQFF	TGTGCCACCAGCAGCCGTCGTTCTAGCGGGAGGTCCTACAATGAGCAGTTCTTC